Listed below are T cell receptor beta chains from one sample, sequenced in a study of cytomegalovirus exposure and HLA in healthy donors. Data came from immunoSEQ multiplex PCR; TCRdb stores just in-frame clones and leaves some out. The data contain 250,000 to 300,000 clones, around 90% of them singletons. The material sequenced was PBMCs. The origin of the receptors is a woman aged 18-29 years in good health and CMV-seronegative. CDR3s include the opening cysteine and the closing phenylalanine or tryptophan. A D gene is named only where the DNA matches it firmly. Expanded clones get a size class; other rows say once, few or many, or leave the size out.

- | TRBJ1-4 | 15 | TRBV5-1 | TRBD1 | TGCGCCAGCAGCGGGACAGGGGGCCCGAATGAAAAACTGTTTTTT | CASSGTGGPNEKLFF
- | TRBJ1-5 | 14 | TRBV2 | TRBD1 | TGTGCCAGCAGATCGGGACAGGGTCATCAGCCCCAGCATTTT | CASRSGQGHQPQHF
- | TRBJ1-3 | 13 | TRBV30 | TRBD1 | TGTGCCTGGAGACAGGGGAATGGGAACACCATATATTTT | CAWRQGNGNTIYF
- | TRBJ1-1 | 14 | TRBV6-5 | TRBD1 | TGTGCCAGCAGTTACGGGACAGGGACCACTGAAGCTTTCTTT | CASSYGTGTTEAFF
few | TRBJ1-2 | 14 | TRBV5-1 | - | TGCGCCAGCAGCTTGGGGCAGGGCGGCTATGGCTACACCTTC | CASSLGQGGYGYTF
- | TRBJ1-1 | 15 | TRBV15 | TRBD1 | TGTGCCACCAGCAGGGACAGGGGGATTAACACTGAAGCTTTCTTT | CATSRDRGINTEAFF
- | TRBJ1-1 | 13 | TRBV29-1 | - | TGCAGCGTTTCGGTCGACAGGAAGGCTGAAGCTTTCTTT | CSVSVDRKAEAFF
- | TRBJ2-3 | 15 | TRBV6-1 | TRBD2 | TGTGCCAGCAGCAGACTAGCGGCTAGCACAGATACGCAGTATTTT | CASSRLAASTDTQYF
- | TRBJ2-5 | 16 | TRBV19 | TRBD2 | TGTGCCAGTAGTATCGGACTAGCGGGCAGTATGGAGACCCAGTACTTC | CASSIGLAGSMETQYF
- | TRBJ1-6 | 15 | TRBV10-3 | - | TGTGCCATCAGTGAGTCGAAAGGGCAGGGGTCACCCCTCCACTTT | CAISESKGQGSPLHF
- | TRBJ2-7 | 16 | TRBV7-3 | TRBD2 | TGTGCCAGCAGCCCCCAGGGAGGGCGGACCCCCTACGAGCAGTACTTC | CASSPQGGRTPYEQYF
once | TRBJ1-1 | 14 | TRBV28 | - | TGTGCCAGCCCAAAAGGCAGGGATTGGACTGAAGCTTTCTTT | CASPKGRDWTEAFF
- | TRBJ2-3 | 17 | TRBV19 | TRBD2 | TGTGCCAGTAGTATAGATGGGCCTAGCGGGGGGGCAGATACGCAGTATTTT | CASSIDGPSGGADTQYF
- | TRBJ2-7 | 15 | TRBV27 | - | TGTGCCAGCAGCCTTCGGGGCCTGGGGGGCTACGAGCAGTACTTC | CASSLRGLGGYEQYF
- | TRBJ2-3 | 20 | TRBV28 | TRBD2 | TGTGCCAGCAGTCCCGGGGGGCTAGCGGGGGTTTGGTCCTCAACAGATACGCAGTATTTT | CASSPGGLAGVWSSTDTQYF
- | TRBJ1-1 | 16 | TRBV5-1 | - | TGCGCCAGCAGCTTGGAGATTACGGGTTTGAACACTGAAGCTTTCTTT | CASSLEITGLNTEAFF
once | TRBJ2-2 | 11 | TRBV2 | - | TGTGCCAGTAGAACGACCGGGGAGCTGTTTTTT | CASRTTGELFF
once | TRBJ1-1 | 14 | TRBV23-1 | - | TGCGCCAGCAGTCAATTATGTGGGCGCACTGAAGCTTTCTTT | CASSQLCGRTEAFF
- | TRBJ1-4 | 15 | TRBV12-2 | - | TGTGCAAGTCGCCCCCCCGGGGGTGTTAATGAAAAACTGTTTTTT | CASRPPGGVNEKLFF
- | TRBJ1-2 | 15 | TRBV11-1 | TRBD1 | TGTGCCAGCAGCTCCCGGGGACAGGGAAACTATGGCTACACCTTC | CASSSRGQGNYGYTF
once | TRBJ1-4 | 15 | TRBV9 | - | TGTGCCAGCAGCGTAGGCGGGGGCGGCGGGGAAAAACTGTTTTTT | CASSVGGGGGEKLFF
- | TRBJ2-2 | 17 | TRBV5-4 | TRBD2 | TGTGCCAGCAGCCCCAGGGAGCGGGCGGGGAGGGCCGGGGAGCTGTTTTTT | CASSPRERAGRAGELFF
- | TRBJ2-7 | 14 | TRBV19 | TRBD1 | TGTGCCAGTAGTACCCGGACAGGCTCCGACGAGCAGTACTTC | CASSTRTGSDEQYF